One TCR beta chain is described in this entry. V lost 5 bases and J lost 8, with 15 bases in between. Per the germline V gene, CDR1 is LNHDA and CDR2 is SQIVND (reference sequence). This CDR3 has 13 residues. These data come from a study of cytomegalovirus exposure and HLA in healthy donors. Both 60 Vbeta primers and 13 Jbeta primers went into the PCR. Profiling relied on immunoSEQ multiplex PCR, and the TCRdb table lists in-frame clones only, not all of them. The repertoire holds 150,000 to 200,000 clones, with 65% to 85% as singletons. The chain recombines TRBV19 with TRBJ1-2; the D gene is possibly TRBD1 (6 bases). The TCR was taken from a woman aged 18-29 years in good health and CMV-seronegative. Sequences were obtained from PBMCs. The CDR3 loop reads CASSPPTGFGYTF. DNA for the CDR3: TGTGCCAGTAGTCCCCCCACAGGGTTCGGCTACACCTTC.